The sequence of this T cell receptor beta chain was determined in a study of blood T cell repertoires in COVID-19. As for the study in general: Acute-phase and convalescent COVID-19 samples originated in the United States, Italy and Spain. PBMCs, B-cell-depleted T cells, or T cells provided the cDNA or gDNA that made up the material.

With 4 bases removed from V and 3 bases from J, the gap between germline ends came to 12 bases. CDR1 and CDR2 from the germline V gene are SGHRS and YFSETQ. The CDR3 contains 14 residues. Study processing details: How many nucleated cells were present was estimated from reference gene primer amplification. The protocol was immunoSEQ multiplex PCR, while the TCRdb copy is restricted to in-frame clones and leaves out a portion. That table is the source of V, J and clone size, and D and trimming were worked out from the DNA. Found here are about 110,000 clones, about 80% of them singletons; the top ten hold roughly 7%.

The chain is built from TRBV5-1 and TRBJ2-3, with D tentatively TRBD1 (6 bases). The TCR originated in a woman in her forties or fifties with acute or convalescent COVID-19. Sequencing input: peripheral blood. CDR3: CASSTRGQTDTQYF. CDR3 nucleotide sequence: TGCGCCAGCAGCACCCGAGGACAGACAGATACGCAGTATTTT.